This passage covers 11 T cell receptor beta chains from one sample sequenced in a study of blood T cells in healthy people across ages (dated by TCRdb to 2013 to 2016). The library was produced with 5' RACE. Instrument on record: Illumina HiSeq 2500. A second PCR of about 7 to 12 cycles was performed with a sample-barcoded 5' primer and a J-beta primer mix. TCRdb passed the public sequencing reads through fastp at Q25 and MiXCR, retaining productive beta sequences. Entries are consolidated by CDR3 protein sequence, retaining the most common genes and DNA. A total of hundreds of thousands of distinct CDR3 sequences appear in this sample, more than 25% of them only once. The top ten clonotypes cover 15% to 20% of the sample. Specimen: blood. Receptor source: a woman aged 80 or over in good health.

This clonotype has a handful of counts. The chain links TRBV7-9 to TRBJ1-1; possible D gene TRBD1, 5 bases. The V and J ends lost 11 bases and 7 bases respectively, with 14 bases between them. The CDR3 extends over 11 amino acids. Per the germline V gene, CDR1 is SEHNR and CDR2 is FQNEAQ (reference sequence). This chain's CDR3 is CAGAAKDEAFF. CDR3 coding DNA: TGTGCCGGGGCCGCGAAGGATGAAGCTTTCTTT.

This clonotype was seen a few times. V usage is TRBV4-1 and J usage is TRBJ2-1; D is perhaps TRBD1 or TRBD2 (5 bases each). Trimming removed 4 bases at V and 8 bases at J, with 21 bases between. Germline CDR1 and CDR2: MGHRA and YSYEKL. The CDR3 is 16 amino acids. The CDR3 region has the DNA TGCGCCAGCAGCCTCGAGGGGCCCCGCTTTGGCGATGAGCAGTTCTTC. It yields the protein CASSLEGPRFGDEQFF.

This clonotype occurred a few times. This chain uses TRBV7-2 with TRBJ1-2; D not certain. The CDR3 is 17 amino acids. Germline lookup yields CDR1 SGHTA and CDR2 FQGNSA. Between the trimmed V and J ends, which lost 0 bases and 4 bases, there was a span of 18 bases. CDR3 DNA: TGTGCCAGCAGCTTAGCGGCGTCTGTCCTCGCCGTCTATGGCTACACCTTC. Translation: CASSLAASVLAVYGYTF.

The sample holds many counts of this clonotype. The CDR3 DNA follows: TGTGCCAGCAGCAACCCTAGCGGGGGGACAGATACGCAGTATTTT. This sequence encodes CASSNPSGGTDTQYF. The genes are TRBV6-6 and TRBJ2-3; 11 bases map to TRBD2. The trim removed 6 bases at V and 3 bases at J, leaving 5 bases unmatched. In germline, CDR1 is MNHNY, CDR2 SVGAGI (reference sequence). This CDR3 is built from 15 residues.

There are many counts of this clonotype. This sequence joins TRBV7-2 and TRBJ2-7; no reliable D call. This CDR3 is built from 15 residues. Germline V lookup: CDR1 SGHTA, CDR2 FQGNSA. Trimming took 1 base from V and 5 from J, leaving 15 bases between them. CDR3 DNA: TGTGCCAGCAGCTTAGAGGCGTCAGGTTCCCACGAGCAGTACTTC. The encoded protein is CASSLEASGSHEQYF. The variable domain in full, with the rest retrieved from reference TRBV7-2 and TRBJ2-7, is GAGVSQSPSNKVTEKGKDVELRCDPISGHTALYWYRQSLGQGLEFLIYFQGNSAPDKSGLPSDRFSAERTGGSVSTLTIQRTQQEDSAVYLCASSLEASGSHEQYFGPGTRLTVT.

The CDR3: CASSRRRWGEETQYF. CDR3 coding DNA: TGTGCCAGCAGCCGGAGGAGGTGGGGGGAAGAGACCCAGTACTTC. The J gene is TRBJ2-5, the V gene TRBV3-1; D perhaps matches TRBD2 (6 bases). Germline assignment: CDR1 LGHDT and CDR2 YNNKEL (reference sequence). Trimming stripped 4 bases from V and 3 bases from J, with 15 bases between. The CDR3 covers 15 residues.

The V gene is TRBV14, the J gene TRBJ1-6, with D uncertain. V gave up 1 base and J gave up 10 bases, with 14 bases separating them. The CDR3 length is 15 residues. Germline V CDR1 and CDR2: SGHDN, FVKESK. The CDR3 region has the DNA TGTGCCAGCAGCCAAGGTTTAGCATGGAGCTCACCCCTCCACTTT. This encodes CASSQGLAWSSPLHF.

The chain is built from TRBV20-1 and TRBJ2-5; D gene unclear. Between the trimmed V and J ends, which lost 3 bases and 9 bases, there was a span of 14 bases. Germline V lookup: CDR1 DFQATT, CDR2 SNEGSKA (reference sequence). This CDR3 is built from 12 residues. CDR3 DNA: TGCAGTGCTAGTCCGGCTACGGGCCCCCAGTACTTC. Translated: CSASPATGPQYF.

This clonotype was seen more than once but under ten times. The J gene is TRBJ1-2, the V gene TRBV5-5; D is possibly TRBD1 (5 bases). The CDR3 spans 15 residues. Trimming cost V 0 bases and J 4 bases, with 13 bases left between them. CDR1 is SGHKS and CDR2 is YYEKEE in the germline V gene (reference sequence). CDR3 region: CASSLEGNGAYGYTF. CDR3 in DNA: TGTGCCAGCAGCTTGGAAGGGAATGGGGCCTATGGCTACACCTTC.

The chain is built from TRBV6-2 or TRBV6-3 and TRBJ2-4, with 7 positions matching TRBD1. V shed 7 bases, J shed 8 bases, and the junction held 11 bases outside the gene matches. Germline V gene sequence: CDR1 MNHEY, CDR2 SVGEGT. There are 14 residues in the CDR3. CDR3 residues: CASTLQGSPDIQYF. The CDR3 nucleotides are TGTGCCAGCACCCTACAGGGGAGTCCCGACATTCAGTACTTC.

This clonotype has only a few counts. Possible read error: a much larger clone is one base away. The genes are TRBV11-2 and TRBJ2-3, with D perhaps matching TRBD2 (5 bases). The CDR3 extends over 15 amino acids. CDR1 and CDR2 (germline): SGHAT, FQNNGV. The CDR3 region is CASSLDQRSTDTRYF. The CDR3 coding sequence is TGTGCCAGCAGCTTAGACCAGCGGTCCACAGATACGCGGTATTTT.